The entry below gives a single T cell receptor beta chain sequence along with its context. Per the authors' pipeline: Using reference gene primer amplification, nucleated cell counts were estimated. Using immunoSEQ multiplex PCR, the repertoire was profiled, and TCRdb retains in-frame clones only, with some absent. V, J and clone size are taken as reported in that table, and D and trimming were inferred from the DNA itself. The sample has around 370,000 clones, almost 90% seen once; the top ten hold 7.3%. The sample originates from a study of blood T cell repertoires in COVID-19. Study at large: COVID-19 samples from acute and convalescent phases originated in the United States, Italy and Spain. The analysed material was cDNA or gDNA that came from T cells, B-cell-depleted T cells, or PBMCs.

Seattle participants joined during active infection and were tracked over time. This CDR3 is built from 14 residues. Germline CDR1 SGHRS, CDR2 YFSETQ. V was shortened by 5 bases and J by 2 bases, with 11 bases between the two germline ends. Sample: peripheral blood. V is TRBV5-1 and J is TRBJ2-1; a possible D gene is TRBD2 (5 bases). This clonotype originated in a woman between 65 and 79 years old with COVID-19, enrolled during active disease. CDR3 amino acids: CASREEGPYNEQFF. CDR3 bases: TGCGCCAGCAGGGAAGAGGGCCCCTACAATGAGCAGTTCTTC.